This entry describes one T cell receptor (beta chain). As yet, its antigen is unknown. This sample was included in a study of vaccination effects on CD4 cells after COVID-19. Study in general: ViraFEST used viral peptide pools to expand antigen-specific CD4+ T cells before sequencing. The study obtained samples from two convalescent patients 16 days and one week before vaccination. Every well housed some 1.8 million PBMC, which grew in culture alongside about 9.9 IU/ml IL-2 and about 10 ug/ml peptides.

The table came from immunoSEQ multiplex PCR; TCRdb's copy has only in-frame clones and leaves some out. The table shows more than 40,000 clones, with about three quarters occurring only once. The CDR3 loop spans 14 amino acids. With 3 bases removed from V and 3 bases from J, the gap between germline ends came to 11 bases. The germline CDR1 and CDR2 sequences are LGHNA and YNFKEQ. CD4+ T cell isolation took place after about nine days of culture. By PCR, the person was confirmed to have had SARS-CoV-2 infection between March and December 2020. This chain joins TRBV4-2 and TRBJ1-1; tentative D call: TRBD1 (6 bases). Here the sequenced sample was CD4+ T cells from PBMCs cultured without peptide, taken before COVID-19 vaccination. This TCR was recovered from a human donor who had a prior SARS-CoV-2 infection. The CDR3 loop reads CASSQDRGDTEAFF. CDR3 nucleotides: TGTGCCAGCAGCCAGGACAGAGGAGACACTGAAGCTTTCTTT.